This T cell receptor (beta chain) was sequenced during a study of blood T cells in healthy people across ages. CDR1 and CDR2 (germline): DFQATT, SNEGSKA (reference sequence). After removal of 4 bases from V and 4 bases from J, the junction contained 4 bases not matched to a gene. The CDR3 covers 14 residues. With respect to this clonotype: The antigen is undetermined.

Researchers collected around 10 milliliters of peripheral blood from every single donor. PCR was performed a second time for roughly 7 to 12 cycles using a sample-barcoded 5' primer and a J-beta primer mix. TCRdb reanalysed the 5' RACE reads using MiXCR and keeps one entry per CDR3 protein. The top ten clones hold around 8% of a sample with about 1,400,000 distinct CDR3 sequences, about 43% of them seen once. Findings of the study overall: Older individuals had lower TCR beta diversity per million T cells (the decline was roughly linear).

Sequences were obtained from blood. The rearrangement uses TRBV20-1 and TRBJ1-2; 12 bases align to TRBD1. The receptor's source is a woman in her late teens or twenties in good health. The CDR3 bases are TGCAGTGCTAAGGGGACAGGGGGCTTCTATGGCTACACCTTC. Translated, it gives CSAKGTGGFYGYTF.